This is a list of T cell receptor beta chains from one sample in a study of shared clonotypes between healthy human individuals. The method was immunoSEQ multiplex PCR; TCRdb's version includes in-frame clones alone and lacks a portion of them. The table records 560,000 or so clones, about 95% of them present only once. The sequencing input was naive CD8+ T cells sorted from blood. These receptors originate from a woman aged 25 to 39 in good health. Each CDR3 is given with its conserved first and last residue. A D gene is named only where the DNA matches it firmly. Part of the rows lack a size; the others show once, few, many or a class for expanded clones.

TRBJ2-7 | . | TRBV5-8 | . | TGTGCCAGCAGCTTGGACGGGATGGGTTACGAGCAGTACTTC | CASSLDGMGYEQYF
TRBJ2-1 | . | TRBV1 | . | TGCACCAGCAGCCATCAAATAGGGCGGGACAGAGATTACAATGAGCAGTTCTTC | CTSSHQIGRDRDYNEQFF
TRBJ1-1 | . | TRBV7-6 | . | TGTGCCAGCAGCACACCAGGGGAGGAGGACACTGAAGCTTTCTTT | CASSTPGEEDTEAFF
TRBJ2-7 | . | TRBV7-2 | . | TGTGCCAGCAGCTTAGTCGAGGTCTACGAGCAGTACTTC | CASSLVEVYEQYF
TRBJ2-5 | . | TRBV2 | TRBD2 | TGTGCCAGCAGTGAACCCCGGACTAGCGGGAGAGGGGAGCAGTACTTC | CASSEPRTSGRGEQYF
TRBJ2-5 | . | TRBV30 | TRBD2 | TGTGCCTGGAGTGTAGGGCTAGCGGGAGAAGAGACCCAGTACTTC | CAWSVGLAGEETQYF
TRBJ1-5 | . | TRBV6-5 | . | TGTGCCAGCAGTCAGGGGTTTGGGACCAGTCAGCCCCAGCATTTT | CASSQGFGTSQPQHF
TRBJ1-1 | . | TRBV29-1 | . | TGCAGCGCCCTCAGGGTGTTGAACACTGAAGCTTTCTTT | CSALRVLNTEAFF
TRBJ2-7 | . | TRBV13 | TRBD2 | TGTGCCAGCAGCTTAAGGCGGGAGAGCTCCTACGAGCAGTACTTC | CASSLRRESSYEQYF
TRBJ2-2 | once | TRBV28 | TRBD2 | TGTGCCAGCAGTTTCCTAGCGGGAGTAGGCGGGGAGCTGTTTTTT | CASSFLAGVGGELFF
TRBJ2-7 | . | TRBV5-1 | . | TGCGCCAGCAGCCTCCCCATTCCCGTAGGGGATCGCGAGCAGTACTTC | CASSLPIPVGDREQYF
TRBJ2-7 | . | TRBV15 | . | TGTGCCACCAGCAGCCCTAGCAGGGCAGGGACCTACGAGCAGTACTTC | CATSSPSRAGTYEQYF
TRBJ1-5 | . | TRBV19 | . | TGTGCCAGTAGTATAGTCAATCAGCCCCAGCATTTT | CASSIVNQPQHF
TRBJ1-3 | . | TRBV28 | . | TGTGCCAGCAGTTCTCTCCGGGGCTCTGGAAACACCATATATTTT | CASSSLRGSGNTIYF
TRBJ2-2 | . | TRBV7-6 | . | TGTGCCAGCAGCCGCAGCATAGCGGATAACACCGGGGAGCTGTTTTTT | CASSRSIADNTGELFF
TRBJ2-7 | . | TRBV11-2 | . | TGTGCCAGCAGCTCGGGCCCTTCCTACGAGCAGTACTTC | CASSSGPSYEQYF
TRBJ2-1 | once | TRBV9 | . | TGTGCCAGCACCCAGGTAGCGGTGGGCTCCTACAATGAGCAGTTCTTC | CASTQVAVGSYNEQFF
TRBJ1-1 | . | TRBV5-4 | TRBD1 | TGTGCCAGCAGACGAGGGACAGCCACTGAAGCTTTCTTT | CASRRGTATEAFF
TRBJ2-7 | . | TRBV28 | . | TGTGCCAGCAGTCCCGCCCAGGACTACGAGCAGTACTTC | CASSPAQDYEQYF
TRBJ2-1 | . | TRBV10-3 | TRBD1 | TGTGCCATCAGTGAGTCTGGGACAGTCTACAATGAGCAGTTCTTC | CAISESGTVYNEQFF
TRBJ1-1 | . | TRBV19 | . | TGTGCCAGTAGCCCCGGACCGCTGAACACTGAAGCTTTCTTT | CASSPGPLNTEAFF
TRBJ2-7 | . | TRBV7-9 | . | TGTGCCAGCAGCTTAGGAGGACACGGACCCTACGAGCAGTACTTC | CASSLGGHGPYEQYF
TRBJ2-7 | once | TRBV6-6 | . | TGTGCCAGCGCGTTCGGGGACTACGAGCAGTACTTC | CASAFGDYEQYF
TRBJ2-1 | . | TRBV2 | TRBD2 | TGTGCCAGCAGATACTCGAGGGAAGCGGGAAACTCCTACAATGAGCAGTTCTTC | CASRYSREAGNSYNEQFF
TRBJ1-1 | . | TRBV19 | . | TGCGCCAGTAAGGGGGACATGGACACTGAAGCTTTCTTT | CASKGDMDTEAFF
TRBJ2-6 | . | TRBV7-9 | TRBD1 | TGTGCCAGCAGCCCCCCGGGGACAGGGACTGGGGCCAACGTCCTGACTTTC | CASSPPGTGTGANVLTF
TRBJ1-1 | . | TRBV19 | . | TGTGCCAGTAGTGTAATACAGGACAGTGAAGCTTTCTTT | CASSVIQDSEAFF
TRBJ1-2 | . | TRBV6-1 | . | TGTGCCAGCAGGCCGGAGACAACGTACTATGGCTACACCTTC | CASRPETTYYGYTF
TRBJ2-2 | . | TRBV6-5 | TRBD1 | TGTGCCAGCAGTCACGGACAGGGTCGGGGGGAGCTGTTTTTT | CASSHGQGRGELFF
TRBJ2-7 | . | TRBV19 | . | TGTGCCAGTAGTTCCGGGACTGGAACCTACGAGCAGTACTTC | CASSSGTGTYEQYF
TRBJ1-5 | . | TRBV2 | . | TGTGCCAGCAGTAACCAGACCTCTCAGCCCCAGCATTTT | CASSNQTSQPQHF
TRBJ2-6 | . | TRBV28 | . | TGTGCCAGCAGTTTACCCGACCACAGGGGAGGAGCCAACGTCCTGACTTTC | CASSLPDHRGGANVLTF
TRBJ2-1 | . | TRBV9 | TRBD2 | TGTGCCAGCAGCGGAGCGGGAGGGGGCTACAATGAGCAGTTCTTC | CASSGAGGGYNEQFF
TRBJ2-3 | . | TRBV28 | TRBD1 | TGTGCCAGCAGTCCCGGGACAGGGGTATCAGATACGCAGTATTTT | CASSPGTGVSDTQYF